The clone carrying this T cell receptor (beta chain) came up a few times. These data come from a study of T cells in tumors after PD-1 blockade. The overall study: Patients had no prior checkpoint blockade, systemic immunosuppressants, or anti-cancer therapy within 4 weeks.

The CDR3 loop spans 15 amino acids. Trimming left V 4 bases short and J 2 bases short, with 13 bases between. Per germline, CDR1 MNHEY and CDR2 SMNVEV (reference sequence). Produced via immunoSEQ multiplex PCR; TCRdb's table is partial and in-frame only. Of about 33,000 clones in the sample, around 78% were seen once. The receptor was derived from a human donor with basal cell carcinoma. This chain joins TRBV27 and TRBJ2-3; D ambiguous. The source was PBMCs, collected before anti-PD-1 treatment. The CDR3 protein is CASSSEPRPTDTQYF. CDR3 DNA sequence: TGTGCCAGCAGTTCAGAACCTCGTCCCACAGATACGCAGTATTTT.